The T cell receptor beta chain described here comes from a study of T-cell memory formation after mild COVID-19. CDR1 is LGHNA, CDR2 YSLEER, per germline. The CDR3 has 15 residues. The germline V and J ends were trimmed by 0 bases and 3 bases, with 10 bases remaining between them. TCRdb ran MiXCR on the 5' RACE reads and lists one entry per CDR3 protein. This table holds 200,000 to 250,000 distinct CDR3 sequences, around a tenth found once. The clonotype was recovered from a young man who had mild COVID-19 (a few samples of this study predate the infection). Cell type and time point are not known. Sequencing was performed on PBMCs or a T cell subset sorted from them (not recorded which). J is TRBJ2-3 and V is TRBV4-3; D possibly corresponds to TRBD1 (6 bases). In nucleotides, the CDR3 is TGCGCCAGCAGCCAAGAAAGGCAGGGGACAGATACGCAGTATTTT. The encoded protein is CASSQERQGTDTQYF.